Shown below are 23 T cell receptor beta chains from a single sample sequenced in a study of cytomegalovirus exposure and HLA in healthy donors. PCR primers comprised 60 Vbeta and 13 Jbeta primers. Sequencing used immunoSEQ multiplex PCR; TCRdb keeps in-frame clones, though not all of them. The sample consists of roughly 200,000 clones, approximately 86% of them appearing once. What was sequenced was PBMCs. The receptors here all came from a woman in her 30s in good health and CMV-seronegative.

This clone was detected only a few times. This CDR3 reads CAWSYLDRAGEQYF. The CDR3 DNA reads as TGTGCCTGGAGTTACTTAGACAGGGCGGGAGAGCAGTACTTC. This chain uses TRBV30 with TRBJ2-7; D is possibly TRBD1 (7 bases). V lost 2 bases to trimming and J lost 7 bases, with 18 bases between them. Per the germline V gene, CDR1 is GTSNPN and CDR2 is SVGIG (reference sequence). The CDR3 spans 14 residues.

This sequence joins TRBV6-1 and TRBJ2-7; 8 bases are shared with TRBD1. V was pared by 5 bases and J by 4 bases, with 7 bases of the junction left unmatched. The germline gives CDR1 MNHNS, CDR2 SASEGT. This CDR3 has 14 amino acids. CDR3 region: CASSHRGFGYEQYF. CDR3 DNA: TGTGCCAGCAGTCACAGGGGGTTCGGATACGAGCAGTACTTC.

This rearrangement joins TRBV27 to TRBJ2-5; the D gene is possibly TRBD2 (6 bases). Germline V lookup: CDR1 MNHEY, CDR2 SMNVEV (reference sequence). The CDR3 sequence is 15 residues long. V was shortened by 5 bases and J by 1 base, with 14 bases between the two germline ends. The DNA for the CDR3 is TGTGCCAGCAGTCATGGGGACTCTACCCAAGAGACCCAGTACTTC. Translated: CASSHGDSTQETQYF.

The rearrangement joins TRBV7-9 to TRBJ2-7; possibly TRBD1 for D (5 bases). Trimming took off 4 bases at V and 2 bases at J, with 9 bases between the two ends. Germline-derived CDR1 and CDR2 are SEHNR and FQNEAQ (reference sequence). This CDR3 has 13 residues. The CDR3 nucleotides are TGTGCCAGCAGCTCGACAGAGACCTACGAGCAGTACTTC. Translating it yields CASSSTETYEQYF.

This chain uses TRBV5-1 with TRBJ1-2; 7 bases line up with TRBD1. The CDR3 sequence is 14 residues long. Trimming removed 3 bases from V and 2 bases from J; junction bases left unmatched: 4. Germline CDR1 SGHRS, CDR2 YFSETQ. Here the CDR3 DNA reads TGCGCCAGCAGCTCCGGGACAGTCAACTATGGCTACACCTTC. Residues: CASSSGTVNYGYTF.

The CDR3 region is CASSVGLAGPAGDTQYF. CDR3 DNA sequence: TGCGCCAGCAGTGTAGGGCTAGCGGGGCCCGCCGGGGATACGCAGTATTTT. V and J are TRBV10-2 and TRBJ2-3, with 9 bases matching TRBD2. J gave up 6 bases and V 4 bases, and 14 bases lay outside the gene matches. Looked up from germline, CDR1 is WSHSY and CDR2 is SAAADI. CDR3 length: 17 amino acids.

The chain links TRBV19 to TRBJ1-2; 7 bases are a match to TRBD1. Trimming took 5 bases from V and 8 from J; bases not matched to a gene: 11. CDR1 LNHDA and CDR2 SQIVND come from the germline V gene (reference sequence). The CDR3 consists of 14 residues. CDR3 residues: CASSESGGRYGYTF. The DNA for the CDR3 is TGTGCCAGTAGTGAATCAGGGGGTAGATACGGCTACACCTTC.

There are a few counts of this clone. The chain recombines TRBV14 with TRBJ2-1; 8 bases are a match to TRBD2. Germline V lookup: CDR1 SGHDN, CDR2 FVKESK. CDR3 size: 15 residues. V shed 1 base and J 8 bases; nucleotides not matched to a gene: 7. The CDR3 DNA is TGTGCCAGCAGCCAAGCGGGGGCGGGAGGTGATGAGCAGTTCTTC. As protein: CASSQAGAGGDEQFF. The full variable domain, with the rest looked up from reference TRBV14 and TRBJ2-1, is EAGVTQFPSHSVIEKGQTVTLRCDPISGHDNLYWYRRVMGKEIKFLLHFVKESKQDESGMPNNRFLAERTGGTYSTLKVQPAELEDSGVYFCASSQAGAGGDEQFFGPGTRLTVL.

The CDR3 nucleotides are TGTGCCAGCAGTTACTCATCGGGACTAAAACTTTACGAGCAGTACTTC. As protein: CASSYSSGLKLYEQYF. V usage is TRBV6-5 and J usage is TRBJ2-5; 7 nucleotides agree with TRBD2. The tail of the sequence fits TRBJ2-7 better, so the J call may be wrong. Germline CDR1 and CDR2: MNHEY and SVGAGI. There are 16 residues in the CDR3.

With regard to this clone: This sample includes further DNA sequences coding for the same CDR3. V and J are TRBV6-1 and TRBJ1-2; 8 positions agree with TRBD1. J lost 4 bases, V lost 5 bases, and 9 bases had no gene match. CDR3 size: 15 residues. Germline V gene lookup returns CDR1 MNHNS and CDR2 SASEGT. The CDR3 region is CASSIQGAWSYGYTF. Here the CDR3 DNA reads TGTGCCAGCAGTATCCAGGGGGCTTGGAGCTATGGCTACACCTTC.

This chain joins TRBV6-4 and TRBJ2-3, with D maybe TRBD2 (6 bases). Trimming took 6 bases from V and 6 from J, leaving 13 bases between them. CDR1 and CDR2 (germline): MRHNA, SNTAGT. CDR3 length: 13 residues. DNA for the CDR3: TGTGCCAGCAGCACAGGACTACTCGATACGCAGTATTTT. It yields the protein CASSTGLLDTQYF.

The table lists this clone with a count of one. The chain joins TRBV7-9 to TRBJ2-2; D gene unclear. V was cut by 1 base and J by 2 bases, with 5 bases left in between. The CDR3 totals 14 residues. The germline CDR1 and CDR2 sequences are SEHNR and FQNEAQ (reference sequence). CDR3 residues: CASSLGSNTGELFF. The CDR3 DNA reads TGTGCCAGCAGCTTAGGGAGCAACACCGGGGAGCTGTTTTTT.

In this sample, this clone turned up a few times. This chain connects TRBV2 to TRBJ2-6; no reliable D call. Per the germline V gene, CDR1 is SNHLY and CDR2 is FYNNEI. CDR3 length equals 14 residues. V was clipped by 9 bases and J by 4 bases, with 13 bases between them. CDR3 residues: CASQGGRGANVLTF. Written as DNA, the CDR3 is TGTGCCAGTCAAGGTGGGCGAGGGGCCAACGTCCTGACTTTC.

The CDR3 is CSVPRGSYNEQFF. The CDR3, as DNA: TGCAGCGTCCCCCGGGGCTCCTACAATGAGCAGTTCTTC. The gene calls are TRBV29-1 and TRBJ2-1; tentatively, D is TRBD2 (5 bases). Germline-derived CDR1 and CDR2 are SQVTM and ANQGSEA. Trimming shortened V by 6 bases and J by 0 bases, and 9 bases separated the two germline ends. The CDR3 runs to 13 residues.

V is TRBV6-5 and J is TRBJ2-1, with TRBD2 as a possible D gene (6 bases). V was trimmed by 2 bases and J by 9 bases, leaving 11 bases between them. The CDR3 totals 13 residues. The germline V gene has CDR1 MNHEY and CDR2 SVGAGI. CDR3 sequence: CASSYNGGREQFF. CDR3 bases: TGTGCCAGCAGTTACAACGGGGGTCGTGAGCAGTTCTTC.

The chain is built from TRBV4-2 and TRBJ2-7, with D perhaps TRBD1 (8 bases). Trimming shortened V by 0 bases and J by 3 bases, and 18 bases separated the two germline ends. CDR1 is LGHNA and CDR2 is YNFKEQ in the germline V gene. The CDR3 covers 17 residues. The CDR3 DNA sequence: TGTGCCAGCAGCCAAGAAACAAACAGGGGGGGAAACTACGAGCAGTACTTC. It specifies CASSQETNRGGNYEQYF.

The V and J genes are TRBV7-9 and TRBJ2-3, with TRBD2 matching over 9 bases. V dropped 5 bases and J dropped 2; count of bases not matched to a gene: 8. The CDR3 is 16 amino acids. Germline values: CDR1 SEHNR, CDR2 FQNEAQ (reference sequence). This CDR3 reads CASSAQGGGVTDTQYF. CDR3 nucleotides: TGTGCCAGCAGCGCTCAAGGCGGGGGGGTCACAGATACGCAGTATTTT. Combining the CDR3 with reference TRBV7-9 and TRBJ2-3 gives the whole variable domain DTGVSQNPRHKITKRGQNVTFRCDPISEHNRLYWYRQTLGQGPEFLTYFQNEAQLEKSRLLSDRFSAERPKGSFSTLEIQRTEQGDSAMYLCASSAQGGGVTDTQYFGPGTRLTVL.

The chain carries TRBV7-9 and TRBJ2-3; 9 nucleotides align to TRBD2. Looked up from germline, CDR1 is SEHNR and CDR2 is FQNEAQ (reference sequence). This CDR3 has 15 residues. J was trimmed by 2 bases and V by 5 bases; bases with no gene match: 5. The CDR3 coding sequence is TGTGCCAGCAGCGGTGCGGGAGGGTTCACAGATACGCAGTATTTT. Amino acids: CASSGAGGFTDTQYF. Full variable domain (outside the CDR3, taken from reference TRBV7-9 and TRBJ2-3): DTGVSQNPRHKITKRGQNVTFRCDPISEHNRLYWYRQTLGQGPEFLTYFQNEAQLEKSRLLSDRFSAERPKGSFSTLEIQRTEQGDSAMYLCASSGAGGFTDTQYFGPGTRLTVL.

V gene TRBV28 combines with J gene TRBJ1-1; the match to TRBD1 covers 7 bases. V was clipped by 2 bases and J by 3 bases; unmatched bases: 3. The CDR3 runs to 14 residues. Germline V gene data show CDR1 as MDHEN and CDR2 as SYDVKM. Here the CDR3 DNA reads TGTGCCAGCAGTTTAGCGACAGGGCACACTGAAGCTTTCTTT. Residues: CASSLATGHTEAFF.

In its sample, this clone was seen a few times. Sequence at one end of the junction differs from germline and may be a read error. V gene TRBV7-7 combines with J gene TRBJ2-5; D perhaps matches TRBD2 (7 bases). The CDR3 is made up of 15 amino acids. Germline loops: CDR1 SSHAT, CDR2 FNYEAQ (reference sequence). CDR3 region: CASSTLQGGQETQYF. Written as DNA, the CDR3 is TGTGCTAGCAGCACTCTACAGGGAGGGCAAGAGACCCAGTACTTC.

The CDR3 coding sequence is TGTGCCAGTAGTATGAGGGATACGAATCAGCCCCAGCATTTT. It codes for CASSMRDTNQPQHF. The chain employs TRBV19 and TRBJ1-5; D is unresolved. This CDR3 contains 14 residues. Trimming took off 3 bases at V and 4 bases at J, with 10 bases between the two ends. CDR1 and CDR2 (germline): LNHDA, SQIVND (reference sequence).

This clone was seen only once. This sequence joins TRBV27 and TRBJ2-3; 9 nucleotides line up with TRBD1. The CDR3 extends over 14 amino acids. Trimming took 3 bases from V and 9 from J; bases not matched to a gene: 7. Per the germline V gene, CDR1 is MNHEY and CDR2 is SMNVEV (reference sequence). This CDR3 reads CASSFADRGWTQYF. CDR3 DNA: TGTGCCAGCAGTTTCGCGGACAGGGGATGGACGCAGTATTTT.

The chain uses TRBV9 and TRBJ2-1, with 12 bases lining up with TRBD2. The CDR3 has 15 amino acids. J was trimmed by 9 bases and V by 3 bases; bases with no gene match: 7. Germline loops: CDR1 SGDLS, CDR2 YYNGEE. The CDR3 is CASSGLAGVSGEQFF. CDR3 DNA sequence: TGTGCCAGCAGCGGACTAGCGGGAGTTTCGGGTGAGCAGTTCTTC.